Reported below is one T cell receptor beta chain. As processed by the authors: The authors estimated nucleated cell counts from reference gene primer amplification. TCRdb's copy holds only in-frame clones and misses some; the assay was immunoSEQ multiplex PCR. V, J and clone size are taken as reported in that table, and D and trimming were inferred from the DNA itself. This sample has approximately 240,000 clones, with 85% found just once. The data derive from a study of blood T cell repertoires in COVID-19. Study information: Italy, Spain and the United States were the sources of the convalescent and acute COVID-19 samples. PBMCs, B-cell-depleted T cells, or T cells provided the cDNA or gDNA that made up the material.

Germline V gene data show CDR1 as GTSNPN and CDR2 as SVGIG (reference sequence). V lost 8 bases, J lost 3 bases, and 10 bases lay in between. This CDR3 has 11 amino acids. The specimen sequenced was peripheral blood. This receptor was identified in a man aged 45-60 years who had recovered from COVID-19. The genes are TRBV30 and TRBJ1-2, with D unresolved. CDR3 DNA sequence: TGTGCCGCATTGAGGGACTATGGCTACACCTTC. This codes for CAALRDYGYTF.